The T cell receptor beta chain described here comes from a study of cytomegalovirus exposure and HLA in healthy donors. The PCR had 60 Vbeta and 13 Jbeta primers. The protocol was immunoSEQ multiplex PCR, while the TCRdb copy is restricted to in-frame clones and leaves out a portion. Here the sample table reports 150,000 to 250,000 clones. CDR3 length equals 12 residues. V shed 4 bases and J shed 4 bases, with 7 bases lying between them. From germline, CDR1 is LNHDA and CDR2 SQIVND (reference sequence). The V gene is TRBV19, the J gene TRBJ1-2; D uncertain. Sequenced: PBMCs. The receptor was isolated from a boy aged 5-17 years in good health and CMV-seronegative. CDR3 in amino acids: CASSKTGYGYTF. The CDR3 nucleotides are TGTGCCAGTAGTAAGACGGGCTATGGCTACACCTTC.